This T cell receptor (beta chain) was identified during a study of CD8+CD57+ T cells in acquired aplastic anemia (dated by TCRdb to 2016 to 2019). For the wider study: On average, sorted CD4+ and CD8+ cells yielded around 3.5 ug of extracted DNA, with a range of roughly 0.17 to 30 ug. CD8+CD57+ expansion was defined as a frequency above the mean frequency observed in healthy subjects. What the authors observed across the whole study: No significant difference in CD8+ Simpson's diversity was found between patients and healthy controls (P=0.060). Over 25 CD8+ CDR3 sequences were found in both patients and controls but appeared to be highly expressed in patients and within the immunodominant clones of the patients.

Expansion of CD8+CD57+ cells had been shown by flow cytometry in the patients chosen for sequencing. All patients had severe acquired aplastic anemia diagnosed by International Study of Aplastic Anemia and Agranulocytosis and Camitta criteria. Patients had received no therapy at the time of blood sampling. In this study, sorted CD4+ and CD8+ T cells from the blood of healthy subjects and of severe aplastic anemia patients had their TCR repertoires deep-sequenced. Patients were enrolled in the USA under clinicaltrials.gov protocols 00001620, 01623167, 00001397, 00071045, 00081523 and 00961064. Ficoll-Paque density gradient centrifugation was used to isolate peripheral blood mononuclear cells. Before DNA was extracted, CD4+ and CD8+ T cells were sorted using either FACS or magnetic beads. Concerning this clonotype itself: It has no known antigen specificity. Base qualities are not at hand, and no much larger clone is one base apart.

Genomic DNA served as template for TCR beta VDJ combination and CDR3 sequence profiling. TCR repertoire sequencing was run on an Illumina HiSeq 2000. On the study's bioinformatics: TRBV/TRBJ rearrangement plots, CDR3 size and DJ length profiles, and Simpson's diversity index were used to assess repertoires. Whichever DNA sequence was most abundant in the deep sequencing data was defined as the immunodominant clone. CDR3 amino acid sequences were screened for sharing across subjects and were compared with published repertoires and the VDJdb database. TCRdb reprocessed the public reads (quality trimming at Q25 with fastp, clone calling with MiXCR) and kept in-frame beta chains. Rows matching on CDR3 protein sequence are summarized as one entry with the most common DNA and genes. TCRdb, not the authors, supplied the V and J calls. Across this sample there are 300,000 or so distinct CDR3 sequences, with roughly 59% seen only once. The ten largest clones add up to 1% to 1.5% of the sample.

From the germline V gene, CDR1 is SQVTM and CDR2 is ANQGSEA. Spanning cysteine to phenylalanine, the CDR3 consists of 13 amino acids. Only CDR3 DNA remains: 39 bases, in frame from the first base. Between the V and J ends, shortened by 1 base and 5 bases respectively, the junction contains 11 bases. This TCR was sampled from a human donor with aplastic anemia. The sequenced sample was sorted CD4+, CD8+, or CD8+CD57+ T cells (not recorded which) from PBMCs. Recombination linked TRBV29-1 to TRBJ2-5, with the D assignment possibly TRBD1 or TRBD2, given 5 matching bases for each. In nucleotide form, the sequence is TGCAGCGTTGAAGCGCACGGGGCGGAGACCCAGTACTTC. Translated, it reads CSVEAHGAETQYF.